These 13 T cell receptor beta chains were sequenced from one sample in a study of early stage breast cancer tumors listed by TCRdb under 2017. The receptor library was made with the immunoSEQ multiplex PCR assay. TCRdb carries this immuneACCESS record with in-frame sequences only. Its versions omit some clonotypes, under half of them owing to an unresolved V gene in the studies checked, with the rest unexplained. The sample yields around 40,000 clones; 74% were counted once. About 7% of the sample is held by the ten biggest clonotypes. Material for sequencing was blood. These TCRs come from a person between 55 and 69 years old with breast cancer.

The table lists this clone with a count of one. The V call is TRBV7-9, the J call TRBJ2-5; D is possibly TRBD1 (5 bases). Germline-derived CDR1 and CDR2 are SEHNR and FQNEAQ (reference sequence). Trimming removed 0 bases from V and 1 base from J, with 9 bases in between. The length of the CDR3 is 15 residues. The CDR3 region has the DNA TGTGCCAGCAGCTTAGCTAGGACACCCCAAGAGACCCAGTACTTC. This gives the protein CASSLARTPQETQYF.

This clone was seen a few times. The rearrangement links TRBV11-2 to TRBJ1-1, with 8 bases identical to TRBD1. CDR1 SGHAT and CDR2 FQNNGV come from the germline V gene. V shed 5 bases and J 5 bases; nucleotides not matched to a gene: 22. The CDR3 consists of 19 residues. This CDR3 is CASSPSPNWTGRKRTEAFF. CDR3 DNA sequence: TGTGCCAGCAGCCCGAGCCCGAATTGGACAGGGCGGAAGAGGACTGAAGCTTTCTTT.

The CDR3 coding sequence is TGTGCCAGCACCTTATCCCGGGACAGGGGCCAGCCCCAGCATTTT. Translating gives CASTLSRDRGQPQHF. This chain uses TRBV19 with TRBJ1-5; 10 positions match TRBD1. Trimming at V came to 9 bases and at J to 7 bases, leaving 12 bases not matched to a gene. The length of the CDR3 is 15 residues. Per germline, CDR1 LNHDA and CDR2 SQIVND (reference sequence).

V is TRBV9 and J is TRBJ2-5; D is possibly TRBD2 (6 bases). Trimming removed 2 bases at V and 5 bases at J, with 16 bases between. Germline CDR1 SGDLS, CDR2 YYNGEE. This CDR3 has 15 residues. The DNA for the CDR3 is TGTGCCAGCAGCGTTGACCGGGGGTTTGGGGAGACCCAGTACTTC. Translation gives CASSVDRGFGETQYF. Full variable domain (outside the CDR3, taken from reference TRBV9 and TRBJ2-5): DSGVTQTPKHLITATGQRVTLRCSPRSGDLSVYWYQQSLDQGLQFLIQYYNGEERAKGNILERFSAQQFPDLHSELNLSSLELGDSALYFCASSVDRGFGETQYFGPGTRLLVL.

The chain links TRBV28 to TRBJ1-2; 8 bases map to TRBD1. The germline V gene encodes CDR1 MDHEN and CDR2 SYDVKM. Trimming cost V 4 bases and J 6 bases; bases outside gene matches: 7. This CDR3 contains 14 residues. The CDR3 DNA is TGTGCCAGCAGTTCGGGGACAGGACTTAATGGCTACACCTTC. Encoded protein: CASSSGTGLNGYTF.

The rearrangement uses TRBV5-5 and TRBJ2-7; 7 nucleotides match TRBD1. CDR1 and CDR2 (germline): SGHKS, YYEKEE (reference sequence). V gave up 1 base and J gave up 5 bases; unmatched junction bases: 3. This CDR3 is 13 amino acids long. As DNA, the CDR3 is TGTGCCAGCAGCTTGTCGACAGGGAACGAGCAGTACTTC. It is translated as CASSLSTGNEQYF. The whole variable domain, remainder taken from reference TRBV5-5 and TRBJ2-7, is DAGVTQSPTHLIKTRGQQVTLRCSPISGHKSVSWYQQVLGQGPQFIFQYYEKEERGRGNFPDRFSARQFPNYSSELNVNALLLGDSALYLCASSLSTGNEQYFGPGTRLTVT.

The chain couples TRBV11-3 to TRBJ1-2; D is unclear. V was pared by 5 bases and J by 10 bases, with 14 bases between. The germline V gene encodes CDR1 SGHNT and CDR2 YENEEA. The CDR3 has 12 amino acids. The CDR3 sequence is CASSPRRYDYTF. CDR3 sequence (DNA): TGTGCCAGCAGCCCCCGACGGTACGACTACACCTTC.

In this sample, this clone turned up once. This chain joins TRBV29-1 and TRBJ2-7, with TRBD1 matching over 9 bases. The CDR3 runs to 13 residues. The V gene's germline CDR1 is SQVTM and CDR2 ANQGSEA. V dropped 7 bases and J dropped 4; count of bases not matched to a gene: 8. CDR3 in DNA: TGCAGCGGATCGACAGGGGGAGGATACGAGCAGTACTTC. It translates to CSGSTGGGYEQYF.

The chain joins TRBV5-4 to TRBJ2-3; 10 bases map to TRBD1. Trimming removed 0 bases from V and 6 bases from J; junction bases left unmatched: 4. The CDR3 runs 15 residues. Germline CDR1 is SGHNT and CDR2 is YYREEE (reference sequence). The CDR3 is CASSLAGQGLDTQYF. CDR3 sequence (DNA): TGTGCCAGCAGCTTGGCGGGACAGGGGTTGGATACGCAGTATTTT. Complete variable domain (other parts from reference TRBV5-4 and TRBJ2-3): ETGVTQSPTHLIKTRGQQVTLRCSSQSGHNTVSWYQQALGQGPQFIFQYYREEENGRGNFPPRFSGLQFPNYSSELNVNALELDDSALYLCASSLAGQGLDTQYFGPGTRLTVL.

This clone was seen once. This rearrangement joins TRBV29-1 to TRBJ2-3; 7 bases are a match to TRBD2. From germline, CDR1 is SQVTM and CDR2 ANQGSEA. Losses at the gene ends were 6 bases for V and 9 bases for J; bases not matched to a gene: 9. This CDR3 comprises 12 residues. CDR3 nucleotide sequence: TGCAGCGTAGTCATGAGCGGGACCACGCAGTATTTT. It is translated as CSVVMSGTTQYF.

In this sample, this clone turned up a few times. The rearrangement joins TRBV4-1 to TRBJ1-5, with D perhaps matching TRBD1 (6 bases). Germline V gene lookup returns CDR1 MGHRA and CDR2 YSYEKL. Deletions cut 5 bases from V and 1 base from J, with 12 bases between. The CDR3 spans 15 residues. This CDR3 is CASSYDRTSNQPQHF. The CDR3 nucleotides are TGCGCCAGCAGCTACGACAGGACGAGCAATCAGCCCCAGCATTTT.

The chain joins TRBV30 to TRBJ2-2, with 16 nucleotides matching TRBD2. The CDR3 contains 18 residues. CDR1 is GTSNPN, CDR2 SVGIG, per germline (reference sequence). Trimming at V came to 8 bases and at J to 6 bases, leaving 15 bases not matched to a gene. The chain's CDR3 is CARSGTSGGAIVAGELFF. CDR3 sequence (DNA): TGTGCCCGCTCCGGGACTAGCGGGGGGGCGATAGTGGCCGGGGAGCTGTTTTTT.

The chain joins TRBV7-3 to TRBJ2-7, with TRBD1 matching over 9 bases. The V and J ends lost 2 bases and 2 bases, in that order; junction bases with no gene match: 7. Germline V CDR1 and CDR2: SGHTA, FQGTGA. CDR3 size: 16 residues. CDR3: CASSLDGTGFTYEQYF. The CDR3 nucleotides are TGTGCCAGCAGCTTAGACGGGACAGGGTTCACCTACGAGCAGTACTTC.